The 28 T cell receptor beta chains listed next were all sequenced from one sample in a study of cytomegalovirus exposure and HLA in healthy donors. The PCR used 60 Vbeta and 13 Jbeta primers. The table came from immunoSEQ multiplex PCR; TCRdb's copy has only in-frame clones and leaves some out. Found here are tens of thousands of clones, around 80% of them singletons; the top ten hold 2.5% to 3.5%. Sequencing was carried out using PBMCs. These receptors were obtained from a man in his fifties in good health and CMV-seronegative.

The chain carries TRBV5-1 and TRBJ2-3, with 13 bases matching TRBD2. V was clipped by 3 bases and J by 7 bases; unmatched bases: 2. The CDR3 loop spans 14 amino acids. From germline, CDR1 is SGHRS and CDR2 YFSETQ. For the CDR3, the DNA is TGCGCCAGCAGCTCGGGACTAGCGGGACATACGCAGTATTTT. Encoded protein: CASSSGLAGHTQYF.

The CDR3 DNA is TGTGCCAGCAGCTTGGAGGGGTCTCGGGACATTCAGTACTTC. Translated: CASSLEGSRDIQYF. The chain employs TRBV7-9 and TRBJ2-4, with a weak D call TRBD2 (6 bases). CDR3 size: 14 residues. The germline CDR1 and CDR2 sequences are SEHNR and FQNEAQ (reference sequence). V was shortened by 3 bases and J by 8 bases, with 14 bases between the two germline ends. The full variable domain, with the rest looked up from reference TRBV7-9 and TRBJ2-4, is DTGVSQNPRHKITKRGQNVTFRCDPISEHNRLYWYRQTLGQGPEFLTYFQNEAQLEKSRLLSDRFSAERPKGSFSTLEIQRTEQGDSAMYLCASSLEGSRDIQYFGAGTRLSVL.

A few counts support this clone. DNA for the CDR3: TGTGCCAGCAGTGAAACCCGACTAGCCCATGAGCAGTTCTTC. It is translated as CASSETRLAHEQFF. The chain carries TRBV6-1 and TRBJ2-1, with TRBD2 matching over 7 bases. Trimming removed 2 bases from V and 8 bases from J; junction bases left unmatched: 6. The CDR3 is 14 amino acids. Germline CDR1 MNHNS, CDR2 SASEGT.

The V gene is TRBV5-6, the J gene TRBJ2-1, with 8 bases matching TRBD2. V trimming: 4 bases; J trimming: 1 base; junction bases outside the gene matches: 13. The V gene's germline CDR1 is SGHDT and CDR2 YYEEEE. This CDR3 is 18 amino acids long. CDR3 DNA: TGTGCCAGCAGCGAGGGGGGATTAGCGGGGCCATCCTACAATGAGCAGTTCTTC. It codes for CASSEGGLAGPSYNEQFF.

The chain uses TRBV4-1 and TRBJ2-7; TRBD1 is a possible D gene (6 bases). Germline lookup yields CDR1 MGHRA and CDR2 YSYEKL. This CDR3 region has 14 residues. Trimming stripped 0 bases from V and 2 bases from J, with 8 bases between. The CDR3 loop reads CASSQEDSPYEQYF. The CDR3 DNA reads as TGCGCCAGCAGCCAAGAGGACAGTCCCTACGAGCAGTACTTC.

This rearrangement joins TRBV19 to TRBJ1-1; 9 nucleotides line up with TRBD1. CDR1 is LNHDA, CDR2 SQIVND, per germline (reference sequence). V dropped 7 bases and J dropped 0; count of bases not matched to a gene: 12. This CDR3 is 17 amino acids long. The CDR3 nucleotides are TGTGCCAGTATAGTATCCCCCGGGACAGGGCTGAACACTGAAGCTTTCTTT. Residues: CASIVSPGTGLNTEAFF.

The DNA for the CDR3 is TGTGCCAGCAGTGAATGGGGATCGGGGACAGATACGCAGTATTTT. It encodes CASSEWGSGTDTQYF. This chain connects TRBV6-1 to TRBJ2-3, with D perhaps matching TRBD2 (5 bases). CDR3 size: 15 residues. Looked up from germline, CDR1 is MNHNS and CDR2 is SASEGT. V lost 2 bases to trimming and J lost 3 bases, with 12 bases between them.

V is TRBV5-1 and J is TRBJ1-1; D gene uncertain. CDR1 and CDR2 from the germline V gene are SGHRS and YFSETQ. The ends were cut back, 1 base at V and 4 bases at J, with 8 bases in the middle. The CDR3 has 13 residues. CDR3 protein: CASSLSLGTEAFF. CDR3 bases: TGCGCCAGCAGCTTGAGCCTAGGCACTGAAGCTTTCTTT. The full variable domain, in which reference TRBV5-1 and TRBJ1-1 provide the parts outside the CDR3, is KAGVTQTPRYLIKTRGQQVTLSCSPISGHRSVSWYQQTPGQGLQFLFEYFSETQRNKGNFPGRFSGRQFSNSRSEMNVSTLELGDSALYLCASSLSLGTEAFFGQGTRLTVV.

This chain connects TRBV19 to TRBJ1-3; TRBD1 agrees at 7 bases. Germline CDR1 and CDR2: LNHDA and SQIVND (reference sequence). Losses at the gene ends were 7 bases for V and 4 bases for J; bases not matched to a gene: 7. The CDR3 is 14 residues long. The CDR3 here is CASIDRARGNTIYF. DNA of the CDR3: TGTGCCAGTATCGACAGGGCTAGGGGAAACACCATATATTTT.

The chain joins TRBV5-1 to TRBJ2-5, with 8 positions matching TRBD2. J was trimmed by 5 bases and V by 0 bases; bases with no gene match: 18. This CDR3 has 19 residues. From germline, CDR1 is SGHRS and CDR2 YFSETQ. CDR3 in DNA: TGCGCCAGCAGCTTGGATGTAGGGGTGGCGCAGCGGGAGTCGGAGACCCAGTACTTC. It yields the protein CASSLDVGVAQRESETQYF.

This clone has just one count. The genes are TRBV6-1 and TRBJ1-1, with TRBD1 identical over 9 bases. Unmatched junction bases numbered 5, after V lost 8 bases and J lost 4 bases. This CDR3 is built from 13 residues. Germline V CDR1 and CDR2: MNHNS, SASEGT. The CDR3 DNA follows: TGTGCCAGCGGGGGACAGGGAACCACTGAAGCTTTCTTT. The encoded protein is CASGGQGTTEAFF.

The chain links TRBV7-8 to TRBJ1-2; D gene ambiguous. Germline loops: CDR1 SGHVS, CDR2 FQNEAQ. CDR3 length equals 13 residues. Trimming pared 1 base from V and 7 bases from J, leaving 10 bases between. The CDR3: CASSLGTGVGYTF. The CDR3 DNA is TGTGCCAGCAGCTTAGGCACTGGTGTTGGCTACACCTTC.

This chain uses TRBV19 with TRBJ2-6, with D hard to call. This CDR3 has 15 amino acids. Trimming removed 11 bases from V and 1 base from J, with 15 bases in between. Germline V gene sequence: CDR1 LNHDA, CDR2 SQIVND (reference sequence). The CDR3 nucleotides are TGTGCCTCCACCGGGTTCACATCTGGGGCCAACGTCCTGACTTTC. Its translation is CASTGFTSGANVLTF.

This clone was observed a handful of times. The V and J genes are TRBV6-6 and TRBJ2-6, with 7 bases matching TRBD2. Unmatched junction bases numbered 2, after V lost 4 bases and J lost 2 bases. Germline CDR1 reads MNHNY; CDR2 reads SVGAGI (reference sequence). The CDR3 has 15 residues. The CDR3 region has the DNA TGTGCCAGCAGTTCCGGACTAGCTGGGGCCAACGTCCTGACTTTC. This sequence encodes CASSSGLAGANVLTF.

This clone was found once. V and J are TRBV9 and TRBJ2-3; 7 bases line up with TRBD2. There are 17 residues in the CDR3. The V segment lost 5 bases and the J segment 5 bases; nucleotides outside the gene matches: 17. Germline CDR1 SGDLS, CDR2 YYNGEE. The chain's CDR3 is CASSTWDVGGGQDTQYF. The CDR3 nucleotides are TGTGCCAGCAGTACCTGGGACGTTGGGGGGGGTCAAGATACGCAGTATTTT. Full variable domain (remainder filled in from reference TRBV9 and TRBJ2-3): DSGVTQTPKHLITATGQRVTLRCSPRSGDLSVYWYQQSLDQGLQFLIQYYNGEERAKGNILERFSAQQFPDLHSELNLSSLELGDSALYFCASSTWDVGGGQDTQYFGPGTRLTVL.

J is TRBJ1-5 and V is TRBV28; 8 nucleotides align to TRBD1. CDR3 length: 14 residues. V trimming: 4 bases; J trimming: 2 bases; junction bases outside the gene matches: 1. Per the germline V gene, CDR1 is MDHEN and CDR2 is SYDVKM. In nucleotides, the CDR3 is TGTGCCAGCAGTTACAGGGGGGGCAATCAGCCCCAGCATTTT. Translated: CASSYRGGNQPQHF.

V is TRBV2 and J is TRBJ1-5; maybe TRBD1 (5 bases). V shed 2 bases and J shed 4 bases, with 15 bases lying between them. The CDR3 has 16 residues. CDR1 and CDR2 from the germline V gene are SNHLY and FYNNEI. DNA for the CDR3: TGTGCCAGCAGTGAAATCGTGGTACGGGGGAATCAGCCCCAGCATTTT. As protein: CASSEIVVRGNQPQHF.

The rearrangement links TRBV6-5 to TRBJ2-7; TRBD1 might be the D (5 bases). The germline V gene has CDR1 MNHEY and CDR2 SVGAGI. Trimming took 7 bases from V and 4 from J, leaving 8 bases between them. The CDR3 totals 11 residues. CDR3 sequence: CASNQGYEQYF. The DNA of the CDR3 is TGTGCCAGCAATCAGGGTTACGAGCAGTACTTC.

The CDR3 protein is CASSTGLAGGRSYNEQFF. In DNA form, the CDR3 reads TGTGCCAGCAGCACCGGACTAGCGGGGGGCCGTTCCTACAATGAGCAGTTCTTC. The chain joins TRBV7-9 to TRBJ2-1, with TRBD2 matching over 14 bases. Trimming cost V 5 bases and J 1 base; bases outside gene matches: 7. CDR1 and CDR2 (germline): SEHNR, FQNEAQ (reference sequence). The CDR3 is 18 amino acids.

The rearrangement links TRBV5-1 to TRBJ1-4; TRBD1 agrees at 9 bases. The V gene end was trimmed by 0 bases and the J gene end by 5 bases; junction bases not matched to a gene: 11. The CDR3 is 18 residues long. Per germline, CDR1 SGHRS and CDR2 YFSETQ. DNA for the CDR3: TGCGCCAGCAGCTTGGTTTCCCCGGGACAGGGCTGGAATGAAAAACTGTTTTTT. It yields the protein CASSLVSPGQGWNEKLFF.

The rearrangement joins TRBV11-3 to TRBJ2-3; a possible D gene is TRBD2 (5 bases). Germline assignment: CDR1 SGHNT and CDR2 YENEEA. The CDR3 runs to 14 residues. The germline V and J ends were trimmed by 5 bases and 2 bases, with 11 bases remaining between them. For the CDR3, the DNA is TGTGCCAGCAGCAAAGGACTGGCCACAGATACGCAGTATTTT. Protein product: CASSKGLATDTQYF. The full variable domain, with the rest looked up from reference TRBV11-3 and TRBJ2-3, is EAGVVQSPRYKIIEKKQPVAFWCNPISGHNTLYWYLQNLGQGPELLIRYENEEAVDDSQLPKDRFSAERLKGVDSTLKIQPAELGDSAVYLCASSKGLATDTQYFGPGTRLTVL.

The V and J genes are TRBV7-8 and TRBJ2-7; D may be TRBD1 (5 bases). Trimming removed 4 bases from V and 0 bases from J, with 16 bases in between. Germline V gene sequence: CDR1 SGHVS, CDR2 FQNEAQ. The CDR3 sequence is 16 residues long. The CDR3 is CASSSRRTLSSYEQYF. The CDR3 DNA reads TGTGCCAGCAGCTCCCGTAGGACACTGAGCTCCTACGAGCAGTACTTC.

The V gene is TRBV6-1, the J gene TRBJ1-5; D not certain. The germline CDR1 and CDR2 sequences are MNHNS and SASEGT. V was clipped by 4 bases and J by 0 bases, with 10 bases between them. The CDR3 loop spans 15 amino acids. CDR3 residues: CASSVRGYSNQPQHF. Here the CDR3 DNA reads TGTGCCAGCAGTGTACGCGGTTATAGCAATCAGCCCCAGCATTTT.

The V call is TRBV7-6, the J call TRBJ2-2; TRBD2 aligns across 9 bases. V lost 1 base and J lost 3; bases outside the gene matches: 3. Germline V gene sequence: CDR1 SGHVS, CDR2 FNYEAQ. The length of the CDR3 is 16 residues. CDR3 nucleotides: TGTGCCAGCAGCTTAGAACTAGCGGGCTACACCGGGGAGCTGTTTTTT. Residues: CASSLELAGYTGELFF.

The chain uses TRBV21-1 and TRBJ2-7; TRBD1 reflects the table's D call only, with no check against the DNA. TRBV21-1 is given as a pseudogene. The CDR3 contains 16 residues. CDR3 loop: CASSRPKGQGAYEQYF. CDR3 coding DNA: TGTGCCAGCAGCAGGCCCAAGGGACAGGGAGCCTACGAGCAGTACTTC.

This chain uses TRBV5-1 with TRBJ2-3; the D gene is possibly TRBD1 (6 bases). The CDR3 is 15 residues long. In germline, CDR1 is SGHRS, CDR2 YFSETQ. The ends were cut back, 3 bases at V and 5 bases at J, with 16 bases in the middle. The CDR3 coding sequence is TGCGCCAGCAGCTCCAGGGGAGTAGGCATAGATACGCAGTATTTT. This translates into CASSSRGVGIDTQYF.

The chain uses TRBV19 and TRBJ1-5; D ambiguous. CDR1 is LNHDA, CDR2 SQIVND, per germline (reference sequence). The CDR3 consists of 14 residues. With 7 bases removed from V and 0 bases from J, the gap between germline ends came to 10 bases. Here the CDR3 DNA reads TGTGCCAGTACCTCCCGGAGTAGCAATCAGCCCCAGCATTTT. It translates to CASTSRSSNQPQHF.

The rearrangement joins TRBV15 to TRBJ1-1, with 8 bases lining up with TRBD1. The trim removed 3 bases at V and 6 bases at J, leaving 12 bases unmatched. The CDR3 loop spans 16 amino acids. Germline V lookup: CDR1 LNHNV, CDR2 YYDKDF (reference sequence). Here the CDR3 reads CATSRPQGQGTAEAFF. CDR3 bases: TGTGCCACCAGCAGGCCCCAAGGACAGGGCACGGCTGAAGCTTTCTTT.